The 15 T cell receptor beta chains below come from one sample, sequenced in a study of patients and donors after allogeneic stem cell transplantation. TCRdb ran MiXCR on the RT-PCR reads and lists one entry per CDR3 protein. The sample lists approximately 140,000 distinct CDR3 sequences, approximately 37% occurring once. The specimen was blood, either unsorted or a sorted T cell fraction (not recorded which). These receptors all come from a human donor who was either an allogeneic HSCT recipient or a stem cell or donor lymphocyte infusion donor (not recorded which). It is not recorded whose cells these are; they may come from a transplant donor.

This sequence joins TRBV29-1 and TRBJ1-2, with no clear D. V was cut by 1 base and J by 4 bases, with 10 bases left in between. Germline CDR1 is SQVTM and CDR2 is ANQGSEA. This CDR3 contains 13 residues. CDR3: CSVEVSLIYGYTF. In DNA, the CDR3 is TGCAGCGTTGAAGTCTCCTTGATCTATGGCTACACCTTC.

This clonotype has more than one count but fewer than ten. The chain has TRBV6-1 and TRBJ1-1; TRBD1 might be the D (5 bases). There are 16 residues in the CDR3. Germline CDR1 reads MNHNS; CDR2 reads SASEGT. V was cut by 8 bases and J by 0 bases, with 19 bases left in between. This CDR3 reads CASAPGRRSMNTEAFF. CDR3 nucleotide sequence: TGTGCCAGCGCTCCGGGACGGCGGTCCATGAACACTGAAGCTTTCTTT.

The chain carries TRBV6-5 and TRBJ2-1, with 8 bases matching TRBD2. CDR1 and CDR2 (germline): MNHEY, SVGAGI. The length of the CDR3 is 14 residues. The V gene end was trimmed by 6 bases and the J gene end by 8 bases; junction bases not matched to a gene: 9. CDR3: CASRPGLDSYEQFF. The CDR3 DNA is TGTGCCAGCAGGCCGGGACTAGACTCCTATGAGCAGTTCTTC.

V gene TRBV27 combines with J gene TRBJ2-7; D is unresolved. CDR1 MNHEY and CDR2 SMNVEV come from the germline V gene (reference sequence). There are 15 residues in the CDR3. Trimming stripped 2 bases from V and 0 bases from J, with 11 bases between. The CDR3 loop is CASSLRGFSSYEQYV. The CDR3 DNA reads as TGTGCCAGCAGTTTAAGAGGTTTCAGCTCCTACGAGCAGTACGTC.

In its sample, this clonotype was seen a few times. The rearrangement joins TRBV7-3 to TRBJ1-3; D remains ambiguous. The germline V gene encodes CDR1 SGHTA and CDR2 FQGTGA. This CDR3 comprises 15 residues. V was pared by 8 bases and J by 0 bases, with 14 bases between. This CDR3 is CASPVLRVSGNTIYF. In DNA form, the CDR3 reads TGTGCCAGCCCGGTCCTAAGGGTCTCTGGAAACACCATATATTTT.

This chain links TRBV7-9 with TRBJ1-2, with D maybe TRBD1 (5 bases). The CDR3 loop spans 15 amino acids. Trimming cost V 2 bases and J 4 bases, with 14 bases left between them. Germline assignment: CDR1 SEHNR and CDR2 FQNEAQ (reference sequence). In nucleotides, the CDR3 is TGTGCCAGCAGCTTAAGTAAAGGGGATGCCTATGGCTACACCTTC. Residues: CASSLSKGDAYGYTF.

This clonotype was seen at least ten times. CDR3 in amino acids: CSARDSQGDEKLFF. Here the CDR3 DNA reads TGCAGTGCTAGAGATTCCCAGGGGGATGAAAAACTGTTTTTT. The chain employs TRBV20-1 and TRBJ1-4; 7 bases map to TRBD1. Germline CDR1 DFQATT, CDR2 SNEGSKA (reference sequence). The J segment lost 6 bases and the V segment lost 0 bases, leaving 4 bases of the junction unmatched. The CDR3 sequence is 14 residues long.

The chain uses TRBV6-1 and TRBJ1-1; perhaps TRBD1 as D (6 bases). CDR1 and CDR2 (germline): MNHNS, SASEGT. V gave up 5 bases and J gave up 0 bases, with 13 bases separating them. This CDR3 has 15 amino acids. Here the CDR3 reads CASSRTDSMNTEAFF. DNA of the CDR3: TGTGCCAGCAGTCGGACAGACTCCATGAACACTGAAGCTTTCTTT.

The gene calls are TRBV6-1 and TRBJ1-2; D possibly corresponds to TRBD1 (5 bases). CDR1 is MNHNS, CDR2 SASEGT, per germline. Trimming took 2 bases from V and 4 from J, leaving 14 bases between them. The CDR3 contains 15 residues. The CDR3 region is CASSEWGVRPYGYTF. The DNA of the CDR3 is TGTGCCAGCAGTGAATGGGGGGTAAGACCCTATGGCTACACCTTC.

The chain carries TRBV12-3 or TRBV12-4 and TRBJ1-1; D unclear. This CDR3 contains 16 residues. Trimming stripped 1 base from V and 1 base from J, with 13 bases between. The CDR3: CASSLVGSSANTEAFF. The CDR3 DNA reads TGTGCCAGCAGTTTAGTAGGTAGCTCCGCGAACACTGAAGCTTTCTTT.

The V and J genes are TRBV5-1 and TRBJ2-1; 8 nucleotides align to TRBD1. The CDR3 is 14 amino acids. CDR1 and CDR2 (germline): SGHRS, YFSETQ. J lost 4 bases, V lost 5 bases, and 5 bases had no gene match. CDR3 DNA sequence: TGCGCCAGCAGGTTCGGGACAGGATACAATGAGCAGTTCTTC. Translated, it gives CASRFGTGYNEQFF.

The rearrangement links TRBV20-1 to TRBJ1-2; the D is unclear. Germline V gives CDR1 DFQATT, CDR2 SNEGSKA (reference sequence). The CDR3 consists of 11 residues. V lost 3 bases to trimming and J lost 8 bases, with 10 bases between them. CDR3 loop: CSASQDPGYTF. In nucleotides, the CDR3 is TGCAGTGCTAGTCAGGACCCCGGCTACACCTTC.

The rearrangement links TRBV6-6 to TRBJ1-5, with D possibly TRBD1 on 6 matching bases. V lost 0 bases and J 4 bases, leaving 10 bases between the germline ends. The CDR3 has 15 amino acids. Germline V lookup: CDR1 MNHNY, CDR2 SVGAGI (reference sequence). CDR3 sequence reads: CASSYSGGGNQPQHF. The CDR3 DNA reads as TGTGCCAGCAGTTACTCAGGAGGGGGGAATCAGCCCCAGCATTTT.

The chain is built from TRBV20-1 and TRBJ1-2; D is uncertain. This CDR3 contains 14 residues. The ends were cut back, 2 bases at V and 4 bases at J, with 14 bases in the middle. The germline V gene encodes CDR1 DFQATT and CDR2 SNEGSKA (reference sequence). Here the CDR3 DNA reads TGCAGTGCTAGACCGACACCTACCCTCTATGGCTACACCTTC. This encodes CSARPTPTLYGYTF.

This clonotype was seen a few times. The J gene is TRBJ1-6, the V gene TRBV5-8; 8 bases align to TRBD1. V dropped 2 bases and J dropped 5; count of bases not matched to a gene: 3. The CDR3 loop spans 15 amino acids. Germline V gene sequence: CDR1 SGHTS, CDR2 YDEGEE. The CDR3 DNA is TGTGCCAGCAGCTTCGCAGGGGGCCATAATTCACCCCTCCACTTT. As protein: CASSFAGGHNSPLHF.